This is a list of T cell receptor beta chains from one sample in a study of cytotoxic CD8 clonotypes in ibrutinib-treated CLL. Sequenced by immunoSEQ multiplex PCR; TCRdb stores in-frame clones only, minus some. In the table there are hundreds of thousands of clones, under 75% of which are singletons. The material sequenced was PBMCs, taken after 24 months of ibrutinib treatment. These receptors came from a human donor with chronic lymphocytic leukemia. The CDR3 runs from the conserved cysteine through the conserved F or W. D genes are given only for firm matches. Only part of the rows carry a size: once, few, many, or a class if the clone is expanded.

abundance	v_gene	j_gene	d_gene	CDR3aa	CDR3nt
-	TRBV30	TRBJ1-5	TRBD1	CAWSGQGRQPQHF	TGTGCCTGGTCGGGACAGGGGCGTCAGCCCCAGCATTTT
-	TRBV29-1	TRBJ2-1	TRBD2	CSVEGTSGRFNEQFF	TGCAGCGTTGAAGGGACTAGCGGGAGGTTCAATGAGCAGTTCTTC
-	TRBV15	TRBJ2-7	TRBD1	CATRRDRGSSYEQYF	TGTGCCACCAGAAGGGACAGGGGGTCGAGCTACGAGCAGTACTTC
-	TRBV7-2	TRBJ2-1	-	CASSTGGFYNEQFF	TGTGCCAGCAGCACGGGGGGCTTCTACAATGAGCAGTTCTTC
-	TRBV19	TRBJ1-2	-	CASSVVQLSNYGYTF	TGTGCCAGTAGTGTCGTCCAGCTAAGTAACTATGGCTACACCTTC
few	TRBV27	TRBJ2-7	-	CASKTSTSYEQYF	TGTGCCAGCAAGACTTCCACCTCCTACGAGCAGTACTTC
-	TRBV5-1	TRBJ2-7	-	CASSSTGSPRSYEQYF	TGCGCCAGCAGCTCTACCGGGAGCCCCCGTTCCTACGAGCAGTACTTC
-	TRBV18	TRBJ2-3	-	CASSPLSTDTQYF	TGTGCCAGCTCACCCTTATCGACAGATACGCAGTATTTT
-	TRBV28	TRBJ2-7	TRBD1	CASSLPDRGTYEQYF	TGTGCCAGCAGTCTCCCTGACAGGGGAACCTACGAGCAGTACTTC
-	TRBV5-1	TRBJ2-1	-	CASSLAYNEQFF	TGCGCCAGCAGCTTGGCCTACAATGAGCAGTTCTTC
-	TRBV4-1	TRBJ2-5	TRBD2	CASSHASSGRWQETQYF	TGCGCCAGCAGCCACGCCTCCAGCGGGAGGTGGCAAGAGACCCAGTACTTC
-	TRBV28	TRBJ1-5	-	CASSLPSGQGSNQPQHF	TGTGCCAGCAGTTTGCCCTCGGGGCAGGGGAGCAATCAGCCCCAGCATTTT
-	TRBV30	TRBJ2-3	TRBD2	CAWSVLLTSGSTDTQYF	TGTGCCTGGAGTGTACTCCTCACTAGCGGGAGTACAGATACGCAGTATTTT
-	TRBV19	TRBJ2-7	TRBD1	CASSRIGQGPSYEQYF	TGTGCCAGTAGTCGTATCGGACAGGGCCCTTCCTACGAGCAGTACTTC
few	TRBV5-1	TRBJ1-2	-	CASSPDSRNGYTF	TGCGCCAGCAGCCCGGACAGCCGGAATGGCTACACCTTC
-	TRBV6-5	TRBJ2-7	TRBD1	CASSYSQGVASYEQYF	TGTGCCAGCAGTTACTCACAGGGGGTTGCTTCCTACGAGCAGTACTTC
few	TRBV27	TRBJ1-5	-	CASSPRNNQPQHF	TGTGCCAGCAGTCCCAGAAACAATCAGCCCCAGCATTTT
-	TRBV7-9	TRBJ2-5	-	CASSLVTGTSTQYF	TGTGCCAGCAGCTTAGTTACTGGGACATCGACCCAGTACTTC
-	TRBV10-3	TRBJ2-3	TRBD1	CAVRGRRTDTQYF	TGTGCCGTCAGGGGGCGCCGTACAGATACGCAGTATTTT
-	TRBV9	TRBJ2-3	TRBD2	CASSVVGGRGTDTQYF	TGTGCCAGCAGCGTAGTGGGCGGGAGGGGCACAGATACGCAGTATTTT
-	TRBV29-1	TRBJ2-2	-	CSVDRGQNTGELFF	TGCAGCGTTGACCGAGGACAGAACACCGGGGAGCTGTTTTTT
few	TRBV7-8	TRBJ2-1	TRBD2	CASSTQAGTRDYEQFF	TGTGCCAGCAGCACCCAAGCCGGGACTAGAGACTATGAGCAGTTCTTC
few	TRBV5-1	TRBJ2-7	-	CASSFDGIPPYEQYF	TGCGCCAGCAGCTTCGACGGCATTCCCCCTTACGAGCAGTACTTC
-	TRBV18	TRBJ2-2	-	CASSDVPGTGELFF	TGTGCCAGCTCAGACGTCCCGGGGACCGGGGAGCTGTTTTTT
-	TRBV11-2	TRBJ2-2	-	CASSLTGELFF	TGTGCCAGCAGCCTCACCGGGGAGCTGTTTTTT
-	TRBV28	TRBJ2-6	-	CASSSLDSGANVLTF	TGTGCCAGCAGCTCCCTCGACTCTGGGGCCAACGTCCTGACTTTC
-	TRBV27	TRBJ2-3	-	CASSFYRAGTDTQYF	TGTGCCAGCAGTTTCTACAGGGCGGGCACAGATACGCAGTATTTT
-	TRBV6-5	TRBJ2-5	TRBD2	CASSRLAGGDDYF	TGTGCCAGCAGCCGTCTAGCGGGAGGGGATGATTACTTC
-	TRBV19	TRBJ1-2	TRBD1	CASRDRDFYGYTF	TGTGCCAGCAGGGACAGGGATTTCTATGGCTACACCTTC
-	TRBV9	TRBJ2-3	-	CASSSDGKGDTQYF	TGTGCCAGCAGCTCAGACGGTAAGGGAGATACGCAGTATTTT
once	TRBV30	TRBJ1-2	-	CAWNSGADYGYTF	TGTGCCTGGAATTCAGGGGCGGACTATGGCTACACCTTC
few	TRBV5-6	TRBJ1-1	-	CASSFSAEAFF	TGTGCCAGCAGCTTCTCAGCGGAAGCTTTCTTT
-	TRBV7-9	TRBJ1-3	-	CASSWTAGSSGNTIYF	TGTGCCAGCAGCTGGACGGCAGGGAGCTCTGGAAACACCATATATTTT
-	TRBV28	TRBJ2-2	-	CASRPVGPPNTGELFF	TGTGCCAGCAGACCCGTCGGACCACCGAACACCGGGGAGCTGTTTTTT
-	TRBV30	TRBJ2-1	-	CAWSPPGVEQFF	TGTGCCTGGAGTCCGCCGGGTGTGGAGCAGTTCTTC
-	TRBV4-2	TRBJ2-5	TRBD1	CASSQGDRAQETQYF	TGTGCCAGCAGCCAAGGGGACAGGGCGCAAGAGACCCAGTACTTC
-	TRBV6-1	TRBJ2-2	-	CASTSGPGELFF	TGTGCCAGCACATCCGGCCCGGGGGAGCTGTTTTTT
-	TRBV5-1	TRBJ2-5	-	CASSLGPSAQETQYF	TGCGCCAGCAGCTTGGGTCCTAGCGCACAAGAGACCCAGTACTTC
-	TRBV2	TRBJ2-5	TRBD2	CASRREGLGDVETQYF	TGTGCCAGCAGGCGGGAGGGCCTCGGTGACGTCGAGACCCAGTACTTC
-	TRBV7-8	TRBJ2-7	-	CASSLARVDYEQYF	TGTGCCAGCAGCTTAGCGAGGGTAGACTACGAGCAGTACTTC
once	TRBV6-5	TRBJ2-7	TRBD2	CASSYRQAGASEQYF	TGTGCCAGCAGTTACCGCCAGGCGGGAGCAAGCGAGCAGTACTTC
-	TRBV9	TRBJ1-3	TRBD1	CASSPGQGGNTIYF	TGTGCCAGCAGCCCGGGACAGGGTGGAAACACCATATATTTT
-	TRBV19	TRBJ2-1	TRBD2	CASTIAGGAHGQFF	TGTGCCAGTACCATAGCGGGAGGCGCCCACGGGCAGTTCTTC
-	TRBV6-5	TRBJ2-1	-	CASSYEGPPSPNEQFF	TGTGCCAGCAGTTACGAGGGACCTCCTTCCCCCAATGAGCAGTTCTTC
-	TRBV27	TRBJ2-1	-	CATRASSYNEQFF	TGTGCCACCCGGGCTAGCTCCTACAATGAGCAGTTCTTC
once	TRBV27	TRBJ2-3	-	CASSPGDTQYF	TGTGCCAGCAGTCCCGGAGATACGCAGTATTTT
-	TRBV30	TRBJ1-2	TRBD1	CAWRGQGDGYTF	TGTGCCTGGAGAGGACAGGGGGATGGCTACACCTTC
-	TRBV4-1	TRBJ2-5	TRBD2	CASSPTSGRYQETQYF	TGCGCCAGCAGCCCCACTAGCGGGAGGTACCAAGAGACCCAGTACTTC
few	TRBV29-1	TRBJ1-5	-	CSVAEGNQPQHF	TGCAGCGTTGCAGAGGGAAATCAGCCCCAGCATTTT
-	TRBV28	TRBJ2-7	-	CASFRAAAYEQYF	TGTGCCAGCTTTAGGGCAGCGGCCTACGAGCAGTACTTC
few	TRBV6-1	TRBJ2-3	TRBD1	CASHKGAGEVDTQYF	TGTGCCAGCCACAAGGGGGCAGGGGAAGTAGATACGCAGTATTTT